This T cell receptor (beta chain) was found in a study of beta chain features in type 1 diabetes (dated by TCRdb to 2017 to 2018). About the study as a whole: Mean age, gender distribution, total cell number and subset yield were not different between patients and healthy donors. Across all samples, roughly 110,000,000 sorted cells were examined, and cell number per subset correlated strongly with RNA yield. The study compared TCRB repertoires of sorted circulating CD4+ T cell subsets between recently diagnosed type 1 diabetes patients and matched healthy donors. Regulatory and stem cell-like memory subsets were obtained from only 8 patients and roughly 8 healthy donors, while naive and central memory subsets were obtained from all 30 or so donors.

General findings and caveats noted by the study authors: Sequencing cDNA rather than genomic DNA could over-represent highly expressing activated cells, although activation and CD3 levels did not differ between groups. Because small numbers of individuals were included in the HLA sub-analyses, any influence of HLA type on TCRB rearrangement was left unresolved. PCR may preferentially amplify shorter templates, but because patient and control samples were amplified and corrected together, any resulting skew would affect both groups equally. The naive, central memory and regulatory TCRB repertoires appeared to resemble one another more closely among patients than among healthy donors. Fewer insertions and more nucleotide deletions at VDJ recombination sites were observed in patients with type 1 diabetes, implying thymic rearrangement abnormalities. Type 1 diabetes patients showed a moderate but significant shortening of TCRB CDR3 length in all four CD4+ subsets.

There are 14 amino acids in the CDR3, from cysteine to phenylalanine inclusive. Left in the record is the CDR3 DNA by itself, 42 bases read in frame from the first base. The junction carries 8 bases between V and J, which are trimmed by 2 bases and 1 base respectively. CDR1 and CDR2 are drawn from the germline V gene (reference sequence): MNHEY, SMNVEV. From each donor, a single peripheral blood sample of about 120 mL on average was drawn into heparinised tubes. Using a panel that included CD45RO, CCR7, CD25, CD127, CD95 and CD27, naive, central memory, regulatory and stem cell-like memory CD4+ T cells were sorted on a BD FACSAria II. Every sorted population had a purity above 98%. PBMCs were separated immediately by Lymphoprep density gradient centrifugation and were stained directly, without being cultured. Samples were stained and sorted in pairs, with one healthy donor and one patient per experiment, so that batch effects were minimized.

In the case of this clone: The antigen this receptor binds is unknown. No much larger clonotype is one base removed from it; base qualities were not supplied. The same CDR3 also results from other DNA sequences found in this sample.

All of the isolated RNA was reverse transcribed with the High Capacity cDNA Reverse Transcription Kit, so expressed TCRB transcripts were sequenced. Naive, central memory and regulatory T cell samples underwent deep immunoSEQ sequencing, averaging around 4 million total reads per sample. Sorted cells were lysed in RLT buffer and RNA was extracted with DNase-treated RNeasy Micro or Mini kits, depending on cell number. To prevent cross-contamination, each cell subset was processed individually, whereas patient and healthy donor samples were processed jointly. The immunoSEQ multiplex PCR was used to amplify TCRB sequences from cDNA, yielding 87-bp fragments that span the CDR3 region. The amplicons were sequenced using the Illumina HiSeq platform. The original pipeline was this. PCR bias was corrected computationally using synthetic template baselines, and reads within Hamming distance 2 were collapsed, with unmergeable singletons discarded. Reads were aligned to IMGT to assign V, D and J genes, CDR3 length, and insertions or deletions at six rearrangement sites. Clonotype counts were normalized to sorted cell number within each subset before computing true diversity and Gini coefficients with the tcR R package. The overlap coefficient, calculated on TCRB nucleotide sequences, was used to quantify repertoire sharing. TCRdb retrieved this table from immuneACCESS and kept in-frame rearrangements only. Not all clones are present; in checked studies, unresolved V genes account for under half, and no reason is known for the remainder. V and J calls and clone size are copied from that table; D and trimming were computed from the DNA. The sample table lists about 150,000 clones, roughly 9% of them with a count of one. In total, the top ten clones hold approximately 0.7% of the sample.

The sequencing input was central memory CD4+ T cells from blood. The clonotype comes from a woman aged 25 to 39 with type 1 diabetes. This receptor chain uses TRBV27 and TRBJ1-1; TRBD1 is perhaps the D gene, given 5 matching bases. The CDR3 here reads CASSLRGGNTEAFF. In nucleotides, the sequence is TGTGCCAGCAGTTTACGGGGGGGGAACACTGAAGCTTTCTTT.